A selection of T cell receptor beta chains follows, all from one sample in a study of cytomegalovirus exposure and HLA in healthy donors. Measured with immunoSEQ multiplex PCR; TCRdb has only the in-frame clones, and not every one. The sample has tens of thousands of clones, more than 85% seen once. Sequenced material: PBMCs. All receptors come from a woman in her 30s in good health and CMV-seronegative. Both conserved end residues are trimmed from each CDR3. Each record gives: J gene, V gene, CDR3 protein.

TRBJ2-7	TRBV9	ASSGTSYEQY
TRBJ1-2	TRBV25-1	ASSDEVNYGYT
TRBJ2-5	TRBV12-5	ASGLGQGFGETQY
TRBJ2-2	TRBV30	AGRGGREGLGGELF
TRBJ1-2	TRBV5-1	ASSLVRGGNYGYT
TRBJ2-7	TRBV2	ASRDPGGLKYEQY
TRBJ2-1	TRBV16	ASSQWGLVMNNEQF
TRBJ2-5	TRBV19	ASSLGWASGQETQY
TRBJ1-5	TRBV4-1	ASSQGTGGNQPQH
TRBJ1-1	TRBV10-3	AIREQGFGLMNTEAF